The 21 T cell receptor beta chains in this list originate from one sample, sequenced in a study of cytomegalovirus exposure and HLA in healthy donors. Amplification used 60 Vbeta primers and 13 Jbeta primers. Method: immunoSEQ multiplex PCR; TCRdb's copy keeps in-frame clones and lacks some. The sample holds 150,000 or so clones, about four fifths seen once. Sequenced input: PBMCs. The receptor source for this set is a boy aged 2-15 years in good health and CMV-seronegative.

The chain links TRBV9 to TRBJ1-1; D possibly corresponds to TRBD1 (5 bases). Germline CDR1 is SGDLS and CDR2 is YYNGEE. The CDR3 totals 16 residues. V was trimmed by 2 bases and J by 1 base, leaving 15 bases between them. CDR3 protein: CASSVSGPPPNTEAFF. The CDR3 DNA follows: TGTGCCAGCAGCGTTTCAGGGCCCCCCCCGAACACTGAAGCTTTCTTT.

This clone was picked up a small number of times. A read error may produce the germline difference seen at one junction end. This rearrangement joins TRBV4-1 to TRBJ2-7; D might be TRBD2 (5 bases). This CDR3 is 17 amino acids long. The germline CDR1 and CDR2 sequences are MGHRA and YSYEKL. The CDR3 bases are TGCGCCAGCAGACAAGGCGAGGGAGACTCGCACTCCTACGAGCAGTACTTC. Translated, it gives CASRQGEGDSHSYEQYF.

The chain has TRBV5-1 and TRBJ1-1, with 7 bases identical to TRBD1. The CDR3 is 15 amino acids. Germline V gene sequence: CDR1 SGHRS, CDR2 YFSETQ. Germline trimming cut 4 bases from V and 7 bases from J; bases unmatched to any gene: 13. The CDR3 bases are TGCGCCAGCAGCCCAACGCCCGACAGGGACCGTGAAGCTTTCTTT. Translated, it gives CASSPTPDRDREAFF. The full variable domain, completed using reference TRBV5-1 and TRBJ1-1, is KAGVTQTPRYLIKTRGQQVTLSCSPISGHRSVSWYQQTPGQGLQFLFEYFSETQRNKGNFPGRFSGRQFSNSRSEMNVSTLELGDSALYLCASSPTPDRDREAFFGQGTRLTVV.

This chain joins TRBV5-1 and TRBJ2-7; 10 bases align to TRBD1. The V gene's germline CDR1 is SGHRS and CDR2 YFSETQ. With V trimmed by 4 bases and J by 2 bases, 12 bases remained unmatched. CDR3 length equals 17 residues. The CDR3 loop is CASSSWLAGTGAYEQYF. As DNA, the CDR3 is TGCGCCAGCAGCAGTTGGCTGGCCGGGACAGGGGCCTACGAGCAGTACTTC.

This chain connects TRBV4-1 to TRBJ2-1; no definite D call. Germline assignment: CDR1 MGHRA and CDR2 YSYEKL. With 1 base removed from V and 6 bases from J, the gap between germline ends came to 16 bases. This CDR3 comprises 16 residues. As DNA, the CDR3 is TGCGCCAGCAGCCAAGGTACTCGACTTAAGTCCAATGAGCAGTTCTTC. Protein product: CASSQGTRLKSNEQFF.

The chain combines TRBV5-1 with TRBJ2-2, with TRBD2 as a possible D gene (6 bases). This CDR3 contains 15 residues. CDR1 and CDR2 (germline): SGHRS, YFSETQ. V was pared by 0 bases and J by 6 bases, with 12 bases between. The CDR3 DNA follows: TGCGCCAGCAGCTTGGGTCAGGCGGGGCCCGGGGAGCTGTTTTTT. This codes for CASSLGQAGPGELFF.

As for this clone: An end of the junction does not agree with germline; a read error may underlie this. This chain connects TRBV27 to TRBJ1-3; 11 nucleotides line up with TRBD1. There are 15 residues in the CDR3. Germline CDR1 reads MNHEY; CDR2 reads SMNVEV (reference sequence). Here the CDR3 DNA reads TGTGCCAGCAGTTTCGGACAGGGGGCTGGTAACACCATATATTTT. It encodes CASSFGQGAGNTIYF.

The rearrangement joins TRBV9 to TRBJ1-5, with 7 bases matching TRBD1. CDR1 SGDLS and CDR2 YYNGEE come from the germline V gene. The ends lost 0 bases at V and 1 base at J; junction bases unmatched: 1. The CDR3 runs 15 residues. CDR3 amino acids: CASSVGGQSNQPQHF. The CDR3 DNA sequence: TGTGCCAGCAGCGTAGGGGGACAGAGCAATCAGCCCCAGCATTTT.

The CDR3 DNA is TGCGCCAGCAGCCAAGTTAGATCCCTGAGCTCCTACAATGAGCAGTTCTTC. Its protein is CASSQVRSLSSYNEQFF. The chain employs TRBV4-1 and TRBJ2-1; D remains ambiguous. From germline, CDR1 is MGHRA and CDR2 YSYEKL. V lost 1 base, J lost 0 bases, and 13 bases lay in between. CDR3 length equals 17 residues.

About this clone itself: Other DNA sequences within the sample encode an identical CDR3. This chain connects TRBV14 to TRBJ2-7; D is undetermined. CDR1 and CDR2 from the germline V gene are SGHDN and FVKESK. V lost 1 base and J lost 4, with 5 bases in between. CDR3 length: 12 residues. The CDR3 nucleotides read TGTGCCAGCAGCCAAGTCGGTTACGAGCAGTACTTC. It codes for CASSQVGYEQYF.

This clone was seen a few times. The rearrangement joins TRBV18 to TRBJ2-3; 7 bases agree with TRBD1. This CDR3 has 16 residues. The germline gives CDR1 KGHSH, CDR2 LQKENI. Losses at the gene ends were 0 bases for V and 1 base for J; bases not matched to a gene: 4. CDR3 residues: CASSPPHRGGTDTQYF. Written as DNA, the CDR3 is TGTGCCAGCTCACCACCGCACAGGGGAGGCACAGATACGCAGTATTTT. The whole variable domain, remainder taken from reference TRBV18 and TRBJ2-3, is NAGVMQNPRHLVRRRGQEARLRCSPMKGHSHVYWYRQLPEEGLKFMVYLQKENIIDESGMPKERFSAEFPKEGPSILRIQQVVRGDSAAYFCASSPPHRGGTDTQYFGPGTRLTVL.

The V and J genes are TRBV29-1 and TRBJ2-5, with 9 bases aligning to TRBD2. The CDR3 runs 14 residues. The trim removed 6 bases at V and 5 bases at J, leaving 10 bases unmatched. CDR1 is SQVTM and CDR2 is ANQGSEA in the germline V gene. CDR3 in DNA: TGCAGCGTAGGGTTAGCGGGAGTTGTGGAGACCCAGTACTTC. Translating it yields CSVGLAGVVETQYF. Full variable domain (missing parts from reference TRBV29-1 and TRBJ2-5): SAVISQKPSRDICQRGTSLTIQCQVDSQVTMMFWYRQQPGQSLTLIATANQGSEATYESGFVIDKFPISRPNLTFSTLTVSNMSPEDSSIYLCSVGLAGVVETQYFGPGTRLLVL.

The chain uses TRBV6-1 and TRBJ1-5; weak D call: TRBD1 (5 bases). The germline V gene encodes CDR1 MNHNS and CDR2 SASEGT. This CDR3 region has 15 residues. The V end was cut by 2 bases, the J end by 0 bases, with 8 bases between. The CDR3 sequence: CASSEWQGSNQPQHF. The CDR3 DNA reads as TGTGCCAGCAGTGAATGGCAGGGTAGCAATCAGCCCCAGCATTTT.

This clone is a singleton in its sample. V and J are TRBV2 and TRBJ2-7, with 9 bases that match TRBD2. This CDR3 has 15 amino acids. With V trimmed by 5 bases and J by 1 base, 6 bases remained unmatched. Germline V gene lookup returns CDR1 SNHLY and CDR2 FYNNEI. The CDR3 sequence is CASSLSSGISYEQYF. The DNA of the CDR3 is TGTGCCAGCAGTCTTTCTAGCGGGATATCCTACGAGCAGTACTTC.

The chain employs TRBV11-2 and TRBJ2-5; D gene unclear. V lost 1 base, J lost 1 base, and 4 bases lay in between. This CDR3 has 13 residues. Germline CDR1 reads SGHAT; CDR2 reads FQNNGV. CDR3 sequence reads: CASSLGAQETQYF. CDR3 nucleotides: TGTGCCAGCAGCTTAGGGGCCCAAGAGACCCAGTACTTC.

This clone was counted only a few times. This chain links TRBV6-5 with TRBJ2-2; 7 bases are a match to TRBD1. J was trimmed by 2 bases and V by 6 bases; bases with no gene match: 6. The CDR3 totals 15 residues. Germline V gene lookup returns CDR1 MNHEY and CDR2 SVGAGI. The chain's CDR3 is CASRYTGVNTGELFF. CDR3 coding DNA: TGTGCCAGCAGATATACAGGGGTCAACACCGGGGAGCTGTTTTTT.

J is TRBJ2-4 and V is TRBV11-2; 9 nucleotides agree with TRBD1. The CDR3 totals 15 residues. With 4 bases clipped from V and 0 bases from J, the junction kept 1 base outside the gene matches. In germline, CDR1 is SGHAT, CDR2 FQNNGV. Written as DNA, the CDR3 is TGTGCCAGCAGCTCACAGGGGGCAGCCAAAAACATTCAGTACTTC. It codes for CASSSQGAAKNIQYF. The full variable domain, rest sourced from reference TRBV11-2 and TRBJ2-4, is EAGVAQSPRYKIIEKRQSVAFWCNPISGHATLYWYQQILGQGPKLLIQFQNNGVVDDSQLPKDRFSAERLKGVDSTLKIQPAKLEDSAVYLCASSSQGAAKNIQYFGAGTRLSVL.

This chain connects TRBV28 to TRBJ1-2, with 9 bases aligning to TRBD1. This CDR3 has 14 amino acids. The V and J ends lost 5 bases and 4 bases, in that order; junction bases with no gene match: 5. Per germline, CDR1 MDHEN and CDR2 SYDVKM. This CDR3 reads CASSLQGAAYGYTF. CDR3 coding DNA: TGTGCCAGCAGTCTACAGGGGGCGGCCTATGGCTACACCTTC.

For the CDR3, the DNA is TGTGCCAGCAGCTTCGGGTCGGCTGGGGCCAACGTCCTGACTTTC. Amino acid sequence: CASSFGSAGANVLTF. The chain joins TRBV11-3 to TRBJ2-6; D ambiguous. Germline CDR1 and CDR2: SGHNT and YENEEA. V was trimmed by 3 bases and J by 2 bases, leaving 8 bases between them. This CDR3 has 15 amino acids.

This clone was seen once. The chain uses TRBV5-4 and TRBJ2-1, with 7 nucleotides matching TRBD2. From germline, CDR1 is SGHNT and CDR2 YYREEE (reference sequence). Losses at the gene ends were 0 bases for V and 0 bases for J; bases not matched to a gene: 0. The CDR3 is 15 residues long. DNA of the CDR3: TGTGCCAGCAGCTTGGGCGGGAGCTCCTACAATGAGCAGTTCTTC. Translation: CASSLGGSSYNEQFF.

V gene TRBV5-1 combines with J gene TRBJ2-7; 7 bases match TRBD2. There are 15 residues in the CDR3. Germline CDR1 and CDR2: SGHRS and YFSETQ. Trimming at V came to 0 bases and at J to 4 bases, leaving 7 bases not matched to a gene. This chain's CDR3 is CASSLEGSGLYEQYF. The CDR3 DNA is TGCGCCAGCAGCTTGGAAGGTAGCGGGTTATACGAGCAGTACTTC.